The sequence of this TCR beta chain was determined in a study of cytomegalovirus exposure and HLA in healthy donors. The study, taken as a whole, reports: An ancestry cluster, one associated with Asian ancestry, reportedly showed fewer N-insertions than the 666-donor mean in a later analysis. Sequencing likely caused a cluster of highly shared sequence variants.

In the PCR, 60 Vbeta and 13 Jbeta primers were used. Here immunoSEQ multiplex PCR was the method, and the copy in TCRdb shows in-frame clones only, minus some. The sample gives fewer than 140,000 clones, approximately 85% of which show up once; 1.5% to 2% is in the top ten. Trimming left V 5 bases short and J 8 bases short, with 21 bases between. The CDR3 is made up of 15 amino acids. The germline gives CDR1 SEHNR, CDR2 FQNEAQ (reference sequence). As to this clone: No antigen is known for it.

Sequences were obtained from PBMCs. The J gene is TRBJ1-2, the V gene TRBV7-9, with D perhaps matching TRBD1 (6 bases). The source is a man aged 45 to 65 in good health and CMV-seronegative. The CDR3 nucleotides read TGTGCCAGCAGCCCCGCCGGTGGGGGCTTCGACGGCTACACCTTC. Translation: CASSPAGGGFDGYTF.